This T cell receptor beta chain was sequenced in a study of T cell clones after liver transplantation. Study details: TCRbeta sequencing after a pre-transplant mixed lymphocyte reaction identified graft-donor-reactive clones, later tracked in post-transplant blood.

Remarks on this clone: Its antigen is not identified.

The assay was immunoSEQ multiplex PCR, and TCRdb's table has in-frame clones only and misses some. The sample records 95,000 to 110,000 clones, 80% to 85% being singletons. Germline V CDR1 and CDR2: SGHNT, YENEEA. The CDR3 is 16 residues long. Losses at the gene ends were 1 base for V and 8 bases for J; bases not matched to a gene: 8. Thawed unstimulated PBMCs were FACS-sorted by CD3, CD4 and CD8 into two populations. Study conclusions and caveats: In most of the 8 subjects, circulating graft-donor-reactive CD4 TCRbeta sequences fell significantly after transplant.

The chain uses TRBV11-3 and TRBJ2-1; TRBD2 matches 10 bases. The receptor was derived from a human donor who received a liver transplant. Material: CD4+ T cells from blood, obtained before liver transplant. CDR3 bases: TGTGCCAGCAGCTTAGGACTAGCGGGCCGGGGGGATGAGCAGTTCTTC. Its protein is CASSLGLAGRGDEQFF.